These 26 T cell receptor beta chains were sequenced from one sample in a study of blood T cell repertoires in COVID-19 (dated by TCRdb to the early 2020s). The method was the immunoSEQ multiplex PCR assay. Held by TCRdb, this immuneACCESS table contains in-frame sequences only and omits some clones. Under half of the omission traces to an unresolved V gene where checked; the cause of the rest is unknown. A total of about 160,000 clones appear in this sample, 81% of them only once. The ten largest clones capture about 10% of the sample. The source material was peripheral blood. The receptors come from a man aged 60 to 75 with active or convalescent COVID-19.

This chain connects TRBV7-8 to TRBJ2-7; D possibly corresponds to TRBD1 (7 bases). The germline V and J ends were trimmed by 3 bases and 5 bases, with 20 bases remaining between them. CDR1 and CDR2 (germline): SGHVS, FQNEAQ. This CDR3 has 16 amino acids. The CDR3 DNA sequence: TGTGCCAGCAGCTTTATCACCCGCGGAGGGGGCCACGAGCAGTACTTC. Encoded protein: CASSFITRGGGHEQYF.

V and J are TRBV10-3 and TRBJ2-3; TRBD2 matches at 7 bases. V gave up 10 bases and J gave up 0 bases; unmatched junction bases: 1. The CDR3 has 12 residues. In germline, CDR1 is ENHRY, CDR2 SYGVKD. CDR3 DNA: TGTGCCACGCGGGGGAGCACAGATACGCAGTATTTT. Amino acid sequence: CATRGSTDTQYF.

This chain joins TRBV19 and TRBJ2-5; the D gene is possibly TRBD1 (6 bases). Germline CDR1 reads LNHDA; CDR2 reads SQIVND (reference sequence). The CDR3 extends over 13 amino acids. V lost 4 bases, J lost 6 bases, and 12 bases lay in between. The chain's CDR3 is CASSTGVGKTQYF. The CDR3 DNA sequence: TGTGCCAGTAGTACAGGGGTCGGGAAGACCCAGTACTTC.

This sequence joins TRBV2 and TRBJ1-5, with D perhaps matching TRBD1 (6 bases). The V gene's germline CDR1 is SNHLY and CDR2 FYNNEI. V lost 2 bases and J lost 8, with 19 bases in between. CDR3 length: 16 amino acids. CDR3 in amino acids: CASSESFRYRVEPQHF. For the CDR3, the DNA is TGTGCCAGCAGTGAATCGTTCCGCTACAGGGTTGAGCCCCAGCATTTT.

The chain uses TRBV2 and TRBJ2-5, with 10 positions matching TRBD2. Germline values: CDR1 SNHLY, CDR2 FYNNEI. Unmatched junction bases numbered 6, after V lost 3 bases and J lost 5 bases. CDR3 length: 15 amino acids. The CDR3 reads CASSDQRGGLETQYF. The CDR3 bases are TGTGCCAGCAGTGACCAGCGGGGGGGCCTCGAGACCCAGTACTTC.

This chain uses TRBV5-1 with TRBJ2-7; TRBD2 might be the D (6 bases). Germline V lookup: CDR1 SGHRS, CDR2 YFSETQ. V was pared by 3 bases and J by 6 bases, with 16 bases between. CDR3 length: 14 residues. DNA of the CDR3: TGCGCCAGCAGCTCCGGGACTCTCGGGAGCGAGCAGTACTTC. It translates to CASSSGTLGSEQYF.

The chain employs TRBV6-4 and TRBJ2-3, with unresolved D. Germline V gene data show CDR1 as MRHNA and CDR2 as SNTAGT. This CDR3 spans 11 amino acids. Trimming cost V 6 bases and J 6 bases, with 7 bases left between them. Here the CDR3 DNA reads TGTGCCAGCAGCATCGGGGATACGCAGTATTTT. Its translation is CASSIGDTQYF.

The chain employs TRBV24-1 and TRBJ2-3, with 8 positions matching TRBD2. V trimming: 3 bases; J trimming: 4 bases; junction bases outside the gene matches: 8. The germline CDR1 and CDR2 sequences are KGHDR and SFDVKD. The CDR3 consists of 16 residues. The CDR3 DNA reads TGTGCCACCAGTGATGAGCAGGGGACTAGTTCAGATACGCAGTATTTT. It translates to CATSDEQGTSSDTQYF.

Only one count was recorded for this clone. The J gene is TRBJ2-7, the V gene TRBV19, with 7 nucleotides matching TRBD1. Looked up from germline, CDR1 is LNHDA and CDR2 is SQIVND (reference sequence). The CDR3 contains 15 residues. Trimming cost V 1 base and J 0 bases; bases outside gene matches: 3. The CDR3 loop reads CASSIGTGSSYEQYF. Written as DNA, the CDR3 is TGTGCCAGTAGTATAGGGACAGGTTCCTCCTACGAGCAGTACTTC.

This chain links TRBV6-5 with TRBJ1-2; TRBD1 is a possible D gene (5 bases). Germline loops: CDR1 MNHEY, CDR2 SVGAGI. The CDR3 extends over 12 amino acids. Trimming took 6 bases from V and 4 from J, leaving 9 bases between them. CDR3 amino acids: CASRGLSYGYTF. The CDR3 nucleotides are TGTGCCAGCAGGGGACTGAGCTATGGCTACACCTTC.

The chain carries TRBV2 and TRBJ1-2; weak D call: TRBD1 (5 bases). The length of the CDR3 is 12 residues. Germline lookup yields CDR1 SNHLY and CDR2 FYNNEI. The V end lost 6 bases, the J end lost 7 bases, and 12 bases lay between the germline ends. CDR3 residues: CASSKRGSGYTF. CDR3 in DNA: TGTGCCAGCAGCAAAAGGGGAAGTGGCTACACCTTC.

For the CDR3, the DNA is TGTGCCAGCAGCATACAAGTGAACACTGAAGCTTTCTTT. Translation gives CASSIQVNTEAFF. The chain has TRBV6-5 and TRBJ1-1; D is uncertain. CDR3 length: 13 amino acids. Germline CDR1 and CDR2: MNHEY and SVGAGI. Between the trimmed V and J ends, which lost 6 bases and 0 bases, there was a span of 8 bases.

The chain couples TRBV9 to TRBJ2-7; 10 positions match TRBD2. V lost 1 base and J lost 5; bases outside the gene matches: 6. CDR1 and CDR2 from the germline V gene are SGDLS and YYNGEE. CDR3 length equals 15 residues. The CDR3 is CASSVRPSGSDEQYF. Written as DNA, the CDR3 is TGTGCCAGCAGCGTACGGCCTAGCGGGAGTGACGAGCAGTACTTC.

This sequence joins TRBV5-4 and TRBJ1-6; possible D gene TRBD1, 5 bases. V was cut by 3 bases and J by 3 bases, with 16 bases left in between. The V gene's germline CDR1 is SGHNT and CDR2 YYREEE (reference sequence). The length of the CDR3 is 17 residues. CDR3 loop: CASSSRGTQFYNSPLHF. CDR3 bases: TGTGCCAGCAGCTCGCGGGGGACCCAATTCTATAATTCACCCCTCCACTTT.

The chain uses TRBV3-1 (or the pseudogene TRBV3-2) and TRBJ2-3; 7 positions agree with TRBD1. Germline-derived CDR1 and CDR2 are LGHDT and YNNKEL (reference sequence). V was pared by 3 bases and J by 1 base, with 4 bases of the junction left unmatched. The CDR3 has 15 residues. CDR3 nucleotides: TGTGCCAGCAGCCAGAGGGGGCGCCGCACAGATACGCAGTATTTT. This gives the protein CASSQRGRRTDTQYF.

The chain carries TRBV18 and TRBJ1-2; 7 bases line up with TRBD1. Losses at the gene ends were 3 bases for V and 2 bases for J; bases not matched to a gene: 3. CDR3 length equals 14 residues. The germline V gene has CDR1 KGHSH and CDR2 LQKENI. The CDR3 DNA sequence: TGTGCCAGCTCACCGGGACAGCACAACTATGGCTACACCTTC. Translating it yields CASSPGQHNYGYTF. The full variable domain, its missing parts supplied by reference TRBV18 and TRBJ1-2, is NAGVMQNPRHLVRRRGQEARLRCSPMKGHSHVYWYRQLPEEGLKFMVYLQKENIIDESGMPKERFSAEFPKEGPSILRIQQVVRGDSAAYFCASSPGQHNYGYTFGSGTRLTVV.

V and J are TRBV2 and TRBJ2-6; tentatively, D is TRBD1 (5 bases). CDR1 is SNHLY and CDR2 is FYNNEI in the germline V gene. This CDR3 is 16 amino acids long. Trimming pared 1 base from V and 2 bases from J, leaving 9 bases between. CDR3 amino acids: CASSEGAGPGANVLTF. DNA for the CDR3: TGTGCCAGCAGTGAAGGGGCAGGGCCTGGGGCCAACGTCCTGACTTTC. The whole variable domain, remainder taken from reference TRBV2 and TRBJ2-6, is EPEVTQTPSHQVTQMGQEVILRCVPISNHLYFYWYRQILGQKVEFLVSFYNNEISEKSEIFDDQFSVERPDGSNFTLKIRSTKLEDSAMYFCASSEGAGPGANVLTFGAGSRLTVL.

The V call is TRBV5-8, the J call TRBJ2-5; D remains unclear. V lost 3 bases and J 6 bases, leaving 3 bases between the germline ends. The CDR3 is 10 amino acids. From germline, CDR1 is SGHTS and CDR2 YDEGEE. CDR3 sequence reads: CASSSQTQYF. The CDR3 DNA reads TGTGCCAGCAGCTCTCAGACCCAGTACTTC. Together with reference TRBV5-8 and TRBJ2-5, the CDR3 gives the full variable domain: EAGVTQSPTHLIKTRGQQATLRCSPISGHTSVYWYQQALGLGLQFLLWYDEGEERNRGNFPPRFSGRQFPNYSSELNVNALELEDSALYLCASSSQTQYFGPGTRLLVL.

J is TRBJ1-3 and V is TRBV28; 7 bases align to TRBD1. The V gene end was trimmed by 3 bases and the J gene end by 4 bases; junction bases not matched to a gene: 6. Germline V gives CDR1 MDHEN, CDR2 SYDVKM. This CDR3 has 15 residues. Here the CDR3 DNA reads TGTGCCAGCAGTTTCCTGACAGGGTCGGGAAACACCATATATTTT. It specifies CASSFLTGSGNTIYF.

This rearrangement joins TRBV6-4 to TRBJ2-4, with 10 bases matching TRBD1. The germline V gene has CDR1 MRHNA and CDR2 SNTAGT. Trimming cost V 3 bases and J 8 bases; bases outside gene matches: 7. The CDR3 covers 15 residues. The CDR3 sequence is CASSERTGGSDIQYF. The CDR3 DNA reads TGTGCCAGCAGTGAGAGGACAGGGGGTAGTGACATTCAGTACTTC.

V is TRBV24-1 and J is TRBJ1-4, with 8 positions matching TRBD1. Germline lookup yields CDR1 KGHDR and CDR2 SFDVKD. The V gene end was trimmed by 4 bases and the J gene end by 0 bases; junction bases not matched to a gene: 12. The CDR3 extends over 19 amino acids. The CDR3 spells CATSESRGRVASTNEKLFF. Written as DNA, the CDR3 is TGTGCCACCAGTGAGTCCAGGGGGCGAGTTGCTTCAACTAATGAAAAACTGTTTTTT.

In the case of this clone: Other DNA sequences in the sample encode the same CDR3. In nucleotides, the CDR3 is TGTGCCAGCAGCCGGGACAGGGGTGAAAAACTGTTTTTT. It codes for CASSRDRGEKLFF. This sequence joins TRBV6-5 and TRBJ1-4, with 10 positions matching TRBD1. Looked up from germline, CDR1 is MNHEY and CDR2 is SVGAGI. The CDR3 has 13 residues. V gave up 6 bases and J gave up 7 bases; unmatched junction bases: 2.

V and J are TRBV28 and TRBJ1-2; 8 bases fit TRBD1. Germline loops: CDR1 MDHEN, CDR2 SYDVKM. Trimming at V came to 8 bases and at J to 0 bases, leaving 8 bases not matched to a gene. The CDR3 length is 15 residues. CDR3 nucleotide sequence: TGTGCCAGCCAGACAGGGGTAACTCCTAACTATGGCTACACCTTC. Translation gives CASQTGVTPNYGYTF.

The chain employs TRBV11-2 and TRBJ1-4; 8 nucleotides line up with TRBD1. The CDR3 sequence is 16 residues long. With 3 bases clipped from V and 4 bases from J, the junction kept 7 bases outside the gene matches. Germline CDR1 SGHAT, CDR2 FQNNGV. CDR3 residues: CASSLTRGQVNEKLFF. CDR3 sequence (DNA): TGTGCCAGCAGCTTGACCAGGGGGCAGGTTAATGAAAAACTGTTTTTT.

As DNA, the CDR3 is TGCGCCAGCAGCTTTCGCGGGGCCTGGGAAGAGACCCAGTACTTC. It is translated as CASSFRGAWEETQYF. V is TRBV5-1 and J is TRBJ2-5, with D possibly TRBD2 on 6 matching bases. This CDR3 spans 15 amino acids. Germline V gene sequence: CDR1 SGHRS, CDR2 YFSETQ. V lost 2 bases, J lost 3 bases, and 14 bases lay in between.

On this clone: This sample includes further DNA sequences coding for the same CDR3. V usage is TRBV3-1 (or the pseudogene TRBV3-2) and J usage is TRBJ1-2; 10 nucleotides align to TRBD1. Germline CDR1 and CDR2: LGHDT and YNNKEL (reference sequence). With V trimmed by 3 bases and J by 5 bases, 6 bases remained unmatched. The length of the CDR3 is 15 residues. The CDR3 loop reads CASSQADRGPYGYTF. In DNA form, the CDR3 reads TGTGCCAGCAGCCAGGCAGACAGGGGGCCATATGGCTACACCTTC.